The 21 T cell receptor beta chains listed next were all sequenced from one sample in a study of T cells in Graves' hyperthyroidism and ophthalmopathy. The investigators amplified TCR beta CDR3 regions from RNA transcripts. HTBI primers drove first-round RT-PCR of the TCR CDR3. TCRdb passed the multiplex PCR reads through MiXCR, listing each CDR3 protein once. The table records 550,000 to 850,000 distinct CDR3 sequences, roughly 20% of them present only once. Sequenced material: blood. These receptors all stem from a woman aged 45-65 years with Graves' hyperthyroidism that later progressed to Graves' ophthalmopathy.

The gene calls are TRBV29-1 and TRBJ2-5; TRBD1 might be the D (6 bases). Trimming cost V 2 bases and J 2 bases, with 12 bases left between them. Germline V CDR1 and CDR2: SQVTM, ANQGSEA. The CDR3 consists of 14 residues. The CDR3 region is CSVEPGHPQETQYF. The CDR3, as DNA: TGCAGCGTTGAACCGGGACATCCGCAAGAGACCCAGTACTTC.

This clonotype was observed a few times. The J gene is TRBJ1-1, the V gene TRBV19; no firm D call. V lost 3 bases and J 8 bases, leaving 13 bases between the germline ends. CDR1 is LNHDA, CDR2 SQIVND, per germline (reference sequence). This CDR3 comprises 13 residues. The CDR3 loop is CASSMRGLMEAFF. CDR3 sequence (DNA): TGTGCCAGTAGTATGCGGGGTTTGATGGAAGCTTTCTTT.

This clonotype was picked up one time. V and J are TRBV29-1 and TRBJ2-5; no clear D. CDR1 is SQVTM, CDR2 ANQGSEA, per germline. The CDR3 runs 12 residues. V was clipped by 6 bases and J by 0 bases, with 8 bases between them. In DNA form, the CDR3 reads TGCAGCGTGATGACGGACCAAGAGACCCAGTACTTC. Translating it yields CSVMTDQETQYF.

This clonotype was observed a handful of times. The CDR3 is CASSQVNAVALYGYTF. CDR3 nucleotides: TGTGCCAGCAGCCAAGTCAACGCGGTCGCCCTCTATGGCTACACCTTC. The V and J genes are TRBV14 and TRBJ1-2; no clear D gene. Trimming shortened V by 1 base and J by 4 bases, and 16 bases separated the two germline ends. The CDR3 length is 16 residues. The germline gives CDR1 SGHDN, CDR2 FVKESK.

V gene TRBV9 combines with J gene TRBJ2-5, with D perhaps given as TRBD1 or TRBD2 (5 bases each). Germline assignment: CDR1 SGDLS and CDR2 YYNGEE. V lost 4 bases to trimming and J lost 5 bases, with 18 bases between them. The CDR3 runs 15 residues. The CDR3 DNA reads TGTGCCAGCAGCCTACTAAGTGGGGGAAGGGAGACCCAGTACTTC. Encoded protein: CASSLLSGGRETQYF.

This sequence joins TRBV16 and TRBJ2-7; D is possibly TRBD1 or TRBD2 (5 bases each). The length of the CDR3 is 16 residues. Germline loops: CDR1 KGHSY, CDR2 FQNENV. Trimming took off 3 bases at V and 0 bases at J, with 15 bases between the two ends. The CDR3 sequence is CASSQMAGTDSYEQYF. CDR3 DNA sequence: TGTGCCAGCAGCCAGATGGCCGGGACGGACTCCTACGAGCAGTACTTC.

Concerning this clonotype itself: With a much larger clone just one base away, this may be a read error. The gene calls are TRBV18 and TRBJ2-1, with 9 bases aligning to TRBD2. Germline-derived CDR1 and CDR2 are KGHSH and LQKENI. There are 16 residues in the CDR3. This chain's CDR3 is CASSPSSGVSFNEQFF. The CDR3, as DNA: TGTGCCAGCTCACCATCTAGCGGGGTCTCCTTCAATGAGCAGTTCTTC.

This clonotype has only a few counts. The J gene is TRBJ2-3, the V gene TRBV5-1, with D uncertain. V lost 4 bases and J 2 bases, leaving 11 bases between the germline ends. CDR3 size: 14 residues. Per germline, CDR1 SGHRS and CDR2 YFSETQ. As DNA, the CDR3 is TGCGCCAGCAGCCGAGACTTGCCCACAGATACGCAGTATTTT. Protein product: CASSRDLPTDTQYF.

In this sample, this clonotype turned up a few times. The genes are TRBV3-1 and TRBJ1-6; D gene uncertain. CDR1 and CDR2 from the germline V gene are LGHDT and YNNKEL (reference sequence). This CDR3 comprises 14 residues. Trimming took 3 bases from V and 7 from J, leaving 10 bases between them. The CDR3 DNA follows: TGTGCCAGCAGCCAGGAGATAGAGAATTCACCCCTCCACTTT. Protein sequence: CASSQEIENSPLHF.

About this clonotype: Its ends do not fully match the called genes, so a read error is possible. DNA for the CDR3: TGTGTCAGCTCACCGACTCTACAAGAGACCCAGTACTTC. Encoded protein: CVSSPTLQETQYF. The rearrangement links TRBV18 to TRBJ2-5; D ambiguous. Per the germline V gene, CDR1 is KGHSH and CDR2 is LQKENI. This CDR3 comprises 13 residues.

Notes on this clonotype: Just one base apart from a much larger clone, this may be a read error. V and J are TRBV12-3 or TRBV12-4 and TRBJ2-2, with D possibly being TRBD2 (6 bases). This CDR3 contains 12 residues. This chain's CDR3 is CVSSLEGRELFF. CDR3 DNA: TGTGTCAGCAGTTTGGAGGGCCGGGAGCTGTTTTTT.

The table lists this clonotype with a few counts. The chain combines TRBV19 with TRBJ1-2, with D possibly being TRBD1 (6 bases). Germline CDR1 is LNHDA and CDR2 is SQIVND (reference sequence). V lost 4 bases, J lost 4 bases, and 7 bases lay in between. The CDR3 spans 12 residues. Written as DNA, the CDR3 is TGTGCCAGTAGTACCAGGGGCTATGGCTACACCTTC. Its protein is CASSTRGYGYTF.

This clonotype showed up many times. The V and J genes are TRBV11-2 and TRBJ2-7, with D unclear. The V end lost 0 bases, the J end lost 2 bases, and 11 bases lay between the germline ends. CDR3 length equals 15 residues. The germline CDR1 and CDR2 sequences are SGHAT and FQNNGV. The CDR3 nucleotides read TGTGCCAGCAGCTTAGATAGGAATGCACCCTACGAGCAGTACTTC. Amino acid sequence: CASSLDRNAPYEQYF.

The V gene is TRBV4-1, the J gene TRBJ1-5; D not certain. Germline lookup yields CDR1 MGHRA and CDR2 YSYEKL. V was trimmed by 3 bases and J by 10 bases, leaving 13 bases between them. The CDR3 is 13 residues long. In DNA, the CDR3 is TGCGCCAGCAGCCAGACAAGTGGAGGACCCCAGCATTTT. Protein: CASSQTSGGPQHF.

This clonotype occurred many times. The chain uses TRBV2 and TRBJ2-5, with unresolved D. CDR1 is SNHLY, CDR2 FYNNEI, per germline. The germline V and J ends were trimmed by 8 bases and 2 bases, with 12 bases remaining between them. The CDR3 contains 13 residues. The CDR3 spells CASGVVQQETQYF. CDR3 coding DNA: TGTGCCAGCGGAGTGGTACAGCAAGAGACCCAGTACTTC.

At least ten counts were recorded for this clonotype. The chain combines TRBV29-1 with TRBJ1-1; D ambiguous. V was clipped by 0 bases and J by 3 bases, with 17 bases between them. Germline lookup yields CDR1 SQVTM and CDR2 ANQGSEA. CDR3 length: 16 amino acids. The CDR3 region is CSVEDLDGFRDTEAFF. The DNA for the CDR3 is TGCAGCGTTGAAGACTTGGACGGCTTCCGTGACACTGAAGCTTTCTTT.

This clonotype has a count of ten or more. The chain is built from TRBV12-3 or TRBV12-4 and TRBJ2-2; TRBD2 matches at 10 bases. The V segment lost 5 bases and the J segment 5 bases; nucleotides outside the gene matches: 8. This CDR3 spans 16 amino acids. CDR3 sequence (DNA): TGTGCCAGCAGTCAACCGGGACTAGCGCGAACCGGGGAGCTGTTTTTT. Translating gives CASSQPGLARTGELFF.

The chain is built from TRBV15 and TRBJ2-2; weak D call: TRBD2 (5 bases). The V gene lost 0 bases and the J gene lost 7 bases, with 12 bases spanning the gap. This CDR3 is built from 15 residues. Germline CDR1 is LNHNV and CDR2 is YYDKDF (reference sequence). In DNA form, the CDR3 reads TGTGCCACCAGCAGAGATGTAGAGGGAATCGGGGAGCTGTTTTTT. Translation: CATSRDVEGIGELFF.

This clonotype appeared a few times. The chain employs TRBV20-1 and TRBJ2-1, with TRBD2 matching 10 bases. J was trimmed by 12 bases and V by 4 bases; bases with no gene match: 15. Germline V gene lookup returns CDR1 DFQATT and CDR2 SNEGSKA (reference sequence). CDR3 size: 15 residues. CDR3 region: CSATSPSGGAVGQFF. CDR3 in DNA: TGCAGTGCTACATCTCCAAGCGGGGGGGCTGTCGGGCAGTTCTTC.

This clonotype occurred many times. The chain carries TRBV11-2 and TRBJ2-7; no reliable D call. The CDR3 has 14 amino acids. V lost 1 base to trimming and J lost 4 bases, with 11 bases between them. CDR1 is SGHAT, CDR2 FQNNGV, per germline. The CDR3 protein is CASSLGAEGYEQYF. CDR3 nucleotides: TGTGCCAGCAGCTTAGGGGCCGAAGGATACGAGCAGTACTTC.

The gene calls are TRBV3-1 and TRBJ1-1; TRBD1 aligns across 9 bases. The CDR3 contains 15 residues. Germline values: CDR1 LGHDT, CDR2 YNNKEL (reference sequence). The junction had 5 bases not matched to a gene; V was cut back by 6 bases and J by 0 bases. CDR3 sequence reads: CASSRTGAMNTEAFF. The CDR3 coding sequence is TGTGCCAGCAGTCGGACAGGGGCGATGAACACTGAAGCTTTCTTT.